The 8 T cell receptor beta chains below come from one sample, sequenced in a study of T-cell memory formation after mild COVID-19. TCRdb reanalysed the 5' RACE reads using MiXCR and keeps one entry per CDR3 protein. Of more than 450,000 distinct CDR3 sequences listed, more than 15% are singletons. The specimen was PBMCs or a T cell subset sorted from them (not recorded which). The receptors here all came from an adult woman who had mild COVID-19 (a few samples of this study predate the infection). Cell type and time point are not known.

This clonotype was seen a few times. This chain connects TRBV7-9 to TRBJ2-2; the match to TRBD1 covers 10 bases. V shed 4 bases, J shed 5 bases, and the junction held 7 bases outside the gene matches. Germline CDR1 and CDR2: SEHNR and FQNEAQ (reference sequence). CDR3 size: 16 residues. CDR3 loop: CASSSSGTGDTGELFF. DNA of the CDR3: TGTGCCAGCAGCTCATCCGGGACAGGGGATACCGGGGAGCTGTTTTTT.

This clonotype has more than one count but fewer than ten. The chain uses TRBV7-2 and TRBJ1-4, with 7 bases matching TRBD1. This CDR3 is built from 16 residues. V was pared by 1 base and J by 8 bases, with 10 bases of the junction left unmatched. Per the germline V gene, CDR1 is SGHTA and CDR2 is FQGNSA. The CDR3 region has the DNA TGTGCCAGCAGCTTAGTACGGGCAGGGGGTCGGGAAAAACTGTTTTTT. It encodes CASSLVRAGGREKLFF. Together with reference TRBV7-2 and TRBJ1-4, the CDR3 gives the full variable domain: GAGVSQSPSNKVTEKGKDVELRCDPISGHTALYWYRQSLGQGLEFLIYFQGNSAPDKSGLPSDRFSAERTGGSVSTLTIQRTQQEDSAVYLCASSLVRAGGREKLFFGSGTQLSVL.

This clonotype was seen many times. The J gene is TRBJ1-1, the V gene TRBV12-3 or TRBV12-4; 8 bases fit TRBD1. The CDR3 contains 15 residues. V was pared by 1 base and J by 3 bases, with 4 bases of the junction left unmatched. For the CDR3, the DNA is TGTGCCAGCAGTTTAGAGGACAGGGAATACACTGAAGCTTTCTTT. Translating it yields CASSLEDREYTEAFF.

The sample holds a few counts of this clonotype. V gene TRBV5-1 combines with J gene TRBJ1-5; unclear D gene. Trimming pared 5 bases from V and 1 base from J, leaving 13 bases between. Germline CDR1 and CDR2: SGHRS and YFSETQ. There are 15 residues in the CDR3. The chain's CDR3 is CASSTDGASNQPQHF. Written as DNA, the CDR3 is TGCGCCAGCAGTACCGACGGCGCCAGCAATCAGCCCCAGCATTTT.

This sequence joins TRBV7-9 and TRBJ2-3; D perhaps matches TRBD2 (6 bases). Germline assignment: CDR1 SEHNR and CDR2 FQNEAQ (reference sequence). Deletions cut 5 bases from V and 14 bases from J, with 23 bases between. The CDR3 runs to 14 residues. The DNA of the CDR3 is TGTGCCAGCAGCCCCCCCTCCTTGGGACTTTTAGGGTATTTT. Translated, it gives CASSPPSLGLLGYF.

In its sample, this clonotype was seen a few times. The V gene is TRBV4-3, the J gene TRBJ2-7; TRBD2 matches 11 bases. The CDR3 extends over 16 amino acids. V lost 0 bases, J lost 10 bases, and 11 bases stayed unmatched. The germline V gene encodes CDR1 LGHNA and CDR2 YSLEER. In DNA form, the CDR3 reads TGCGCCAGCAGCCAAGATCGAGAACTAGCGGGAGTCCGTCAGTACTTC. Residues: CASSQDRELAGVRQYF.

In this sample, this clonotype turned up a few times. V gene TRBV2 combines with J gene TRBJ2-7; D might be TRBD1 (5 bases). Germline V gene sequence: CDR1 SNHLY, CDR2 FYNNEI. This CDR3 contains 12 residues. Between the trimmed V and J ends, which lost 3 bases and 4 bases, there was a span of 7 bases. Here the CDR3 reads CASSEGPYEQYF. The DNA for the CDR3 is TGTGCCAGCAGTGAGGGGCCTTACGAGCAGTACTTC.

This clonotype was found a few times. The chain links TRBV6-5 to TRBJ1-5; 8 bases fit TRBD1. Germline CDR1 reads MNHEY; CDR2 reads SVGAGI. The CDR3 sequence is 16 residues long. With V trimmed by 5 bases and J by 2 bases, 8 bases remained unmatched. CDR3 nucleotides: TGTGCCAGCAGTACCCAGGGGGCCGGGGGCAATCAGCCCCAGCATTTT. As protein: CASSTQGAGGNQPQHF.